This TCR beta chain was retrieved from a study of CD8 T cells in Susac syndrome. Sequencing of TCR beta, carried out with a high-throughput approach, was applied to CD8+ and CD4+ T cells from the blood. Trimming left V 10 bases short and J 2 bases short, with 12 bases between. The CDR3 has 12 residues. The germline CDR1 and CDR2 sequences are SEHNR and FQNEAQ (reference sequence). RNA totalling about 0.45 to 1 ug underwent reverse transcription with random hexamers. TCRdb recomputed calls from the immunoSEQ multiplex PCR reads with MiXCR, one row per CDR3 protein. The sample lists fewer than 300,000 distinct CDR3 sequences; around 84% were seen once.

This clonotype originated in a human donor with multiple sclerosis. Sequencing was done on a sample of CD8+ T cells from PBMCs. This chain links TRBV7-9 with TRBJ2-7; D gene uncertain. The DNA for the CDR3 is TGTGCCACCGTCCCGGGCCCCTACGAGCAGTACTTC. This codes for CATVPGPYEQYF.